This entry lists 24 T cell receptor beta chains sequenced from one sample in a study of cytomegalovirus exposure and HLA in healthy donors. The PCR contained 60 Vbeta and 13 Jbeta primers. Sequenced by immunoSEQ multiplex PCR; TCRdb stores in-frame clones only, minus some. The sample shows about 190,000 clones, roughly 80% of them seen only once. The sequenced sample was PBMCs. The receptors were sampled from a woman younger than 45 in good health and CMV-seropositive.

The rearrangement joins TRBV11-2 to TRBJ2-5; possible D gene TRBD2, 5 bases. Germline CDR1 is SGHAT and CDR2 is FQNNGV. V dropped 5 bases and J dropped 10 bases, with 20 bases sitting between them. CDR3 length: 14 residues. The CDR3 region has the DNA TGTGCCAGCAGCCCCCCCGGAGGCGGAATGAGCCAGTACTTC. Translating gives CASSPPGGGMSQYF.

The chain uses TRBV28 and TRBJ1-5, with D uncertain. Looked up from germline, CDR1 is MDHEN and CDR2 is SYDVKM. There are 12 residues in the CDR3. Deletions cut 6 bases from V and 5 bases from J, with 8 bases between. Here the CDR3 DNA reads TGTGCCAGCAGGGAGGGCGATCAGCCCCAGCATTTT. It yields the protein CASREGDQPQHF.

The genes are TRBV4-1 and TRBJ2-2; no reliable D call. CDR1 is MGHRA, CDR2 YSYEKL, per germline. The length of the CDR3 is 12 residues. Trimming pared 4 bases from V and 6 bases from J, leaving 6 bases between. The CDR3 DNA is TGCGCCAGCAGCCTCCCGGCCGGGGAGCTGTTTTTT. It is translated as CASSLPAGELFF.

This clone has only one observation. This chain links TRBV18 with TRBJ1-2; 8 bases agree with TRBD1. Germline loops: CDR1 KGHSH, CDR2 LQKENI. Trimming took 3 bases from V and 7 from J; bases not matched to a gene: 4. The CDR3 consists of 13 residues. The CDR3 region has the DNA TGTGCCAGCTCACCGGACAGGGTTTTTGGCTACACCTTC. It encodes CASSPDRVFGYTF. Variable domain in full (rest from reference TRBV18 and TRBJ1-2): NAGVMQNPRHLVRRRGQEARLRCSPMKGHSHVYWYRQLPEEGLKFMVYLQKENIIDESGMPKERFSAEFPKEGPSILRIQQVVRGDSAAYFCASSPDRVFGYTFGSGTRLTVV.

This clone showed up just a few times. The chain employs TRBV7-9 and TRBJ2-7, with 11 bases fitting TRBD2. The CDR3 extends over 17 amino acids. The germline CDR1 and CDR2 sequences are SEHNR and FQNEAQ (reference sequence). The V gene end was trimmed by 4 bases and the J gene end by 5 bases; junction bases not matched to a gene: 13. CDR3 amino acids: CASSYGGGLAGVDEQYF. As DNA, the CDR3 is TGTGCCAGCAGCTATGGCGGAGGACTAGCGGGTGTCGACGAGCAGTACTTC.

Points on this clone: Mismatch with germline at one junction end may stem from a read error. The same CDR3 can be traced to other DNA sequences in this sample. CDR3 residues: CASSLTGGNTGELFF. The CDR3 DNA sequence: TGTGCCAGCAGCCTAACCGGGGGGAACACCGGGGAGCTGTTTTTT. The chain recombines TRBV7-3 with TRBJ2-2; D may be TRBD2 (6 bases). The CDR3 loop spans 15 amino acids. Looked up from germline, CDR1 is SGHTA and CDR2 is FQGTGA.

J is TRBJ1-2 and V is TRBV28; D gene ambiguous. Per germline, CDR1 MDHEN and CDR2 SYDVKM. V was trimmed by 7 bases and J by 2 bases, leaving 14 bases between them. The CDR3 spans 14 residues. The CDR3 loop reads CASNLRSRNYGYTF. The CDR3 nucleotides are TGTGCCAGCAACCTCCGGTCCCGCAACTATGGCTACACCTTC.

V usage is TRBV4-1 and J usage is TRBJ2-6; TRBD1 matches 11 bases. The ends lost 2 bases at V and 0 bases at J; junction bases unmatched: 9. Germline V gene data show CDR1 as MGHRA and CDR2 as YSYEKL. The CDR3 has 20 amino acids. CDR3 sequence reads: CASSQLPSGTGGSGANVLTF. CDR3 coding DNA: TGCGCCAGCAGCCAACTACCATCCGGGACAGGGGGCTCTGGGGCCAACGTCCTGACTTTC.

The chain employs TRBV5-3 and TRBJ1-2; 7 bases agree with TRBD1. TRBV5-3 belongs to the ORF category, with a function that is uncertain. This CDR3 is 14 amino acids long. Losses at the gene ends were 5 bases for V and 8 bases for J; bases not matched to a gene: 12. CDR3 nucleotide sequence: TGTGCCAGAAGTCAATTCTCCGGGACAGTCGGCTACACCTTC. Amino acids: CARSQFSGTVGYTF.

The J gene is TRBJ2-2, the V gene TRBV5-1, with D possibly being TRBD1 (6 bases). Germline V gene data show CDR1 as SGHRS and CDR2 as YFSETQ. The V end was cut by 1 base, the J end by 5 bases, with 18 bases between. The CDR3 is made up of 17 amino acids. The CDR3: CASSLLGTTLWTGELFF. The CDR3 nucleotides read TGCGCCAGCAGCTTGCTCGGGACAACCTTGTGGACCGGGGAGCTGTTTTTT.

The chain uses TRBV6-1 and TRBJ2-1; D possibly corresponds to TRBD2 (6 bases). This CDR3 has 19 residues. Trimming cost V 4 bases and J 2 bases, with 24 bases left between them. Germline V gene sequence: CDR1 MNHNS, CDR2 SASEGT. The CDR3 is CASSVRLGVGGPPYNEQFF. CDR3 bases: TGTGCCAGCAGTGTCCGTCTCGGCGTGGGGGGACCCCCCTACAATGAGCAGTTCTTC.

The genes are TRBV29-1 and TRBJ2-7, with 12 positions matching TRBD1. J lost 7 bases, V lost 6 bases, and 7 bases had no gene match. The CDR3 has 13 residues. CDR1 is SQVTM, CDR2 ANQGSEA, per germline. The CDR3 region is CSVRDRGRVEQYF. CDR3 sequence (DNA): TGCAGCGTCCGGGACAGGGGGCGCGTTGAGCAGTACTTC.

This chain uses TRBV9 with TRBJ2-1; D might be TRBD2 (6 bases). The V end was cut by 2 bases, the J end by 2 bases, with 8 bases between. The CDR3 is 14 amino acids. CDR1 and CDR2 (germline): SGDLS, YYNGEE. The DNA of the CDR3 is TGTGCCAGCAGCGTCGGGGGAACCTACAATGAGCAGTTCTTC. Its translation: CASSVGGTYNEQFF.

With regard to this clone: At one end the junction does not follow the germline gene, possibly because of a read error. The V and J genes are TRBV7-9 and TRBJ1-4; D call uncertain. Germline assignment: CDR1 SEHNR and CDR2 FQNEAQ (reference sequence). The CDR3 extends over 14 amino acids. DNA of the CDR3: TGTTCCAGCAGCGGCTCAGGTTCGGGAGAAAAACTGTTTTTT. It encodes CSSSGSGSGEKLFF.

This chain uses TRBV28 with TRBJ1-2; D unclear. Trimming removed 2 bases from V and 0 bases from J, with 13 bases in between. The length of the CDR3 is 16 residues. Germline CDR1 and CDR2: MDHEN and SYDVKM. Here the CDR3 DNA reads TGTGCCAGCAGTTTACTGACGGGGTTTGCTAACTATGGCTACACCTTC. Encoded protein: CASSLLTGFANYGYTF.

The rearrangement uses TRBV7-9 and TRBJ2-5, with 9 nucleotides matching TRBD2. V lost 2 bases, J lost 5 bases, and 12 bases stayed unmatched. Germline V gives CDR1 SEHNR, CDR2 FQNEAQ (reference sequence). The CDR3 sequence is 17 residues long. This chain's CDR3 is CASSLKLGGGAWETQYF. As DNA, the CDR3 is TGTGCCAGCAGCTTAAAATTGGGCGGGGGGGCCTGGGAGACCCAGTACTTC.

The V call is TRBV25-1, the J call TRBJ1-6, with a tentative D call TRBD1 (5 bases). CDR1 is MGHDK and CDR2 is SYGVNS in the germline V gene. This CDR3 region has 15 residues. V was trimmed by 6 bases and J by 7 bases, leaving 16 bases between them. The CDR3 sequence: CASSPLGGGNSPLHF. The CDR3 DNA is TGTGCCAGCAGCCCCCTCGGGGGAGGCAATTCACCCCTCCACTTT.

The chain recombines TRBV5-6 with TRBJ2-5; 9 nucleotides agree with TRBD1. Near its end, the DNA agrees better with TRBJ2-7, so the J call may be wrong. There are 15 residues in the CDR3. Germline CDR1 reads SGHDT; CDR2 reads YYEEEE. The chain's CDR3 is CASSPGTGNSYEQYF. The CDR3 DNA sequence: TGTGCCAGCAGCCCCGGGACAGGGAATTCCTACGAGCAGTACTTC.

Notes on this clone: Germline and junction disagree at one end, which may indicate a read error. CDR3 DNA: TGCAGCATTGAAGATGCTGCTAGCCTGGGGAATGAGCAGTTCTTC. Amino acid sequence: CSIEDAASLGNEQFF. The chain employs TRBV29-1 and TRBJ2-1, with TRBD2 as a possible D gene (5 bases). The germline gives CDR1 SQVTM, CDR2 ANQGSEA. This CDR3 comprises 15 residues.

This clone has a single count. J is TRBJ1-6 and V is TRBV5-5; TRBD1 matches at 7 bases. This CDR3 is built from 15 residues. V shed 2 bases and J 10 bases; nucleotides not matched to a gene: 9. Looked up from germline, CDR1 is SGHKS and CDR2 is YYEKEE (reference sequence). CDR3 sequence reads: CASSFEDRAGSPLHF. The CDR3 DNA is TGTGCCAGCAGCTTCGAAGACAGGGCTGGATCACCCCTCCACTTT.

This chain connects TRBV20-1 to TRBJ1-2; no reliable D call. Germline V gene sequence: CDR1 DFQATT, CDR2 SNEGSKA (reference sequence). V lost 6 bases and J 7 bases, leaving 12 bases between the germline ends. The CDR3 spans 11 residues. CDR3 sequence: CSASFGGGYTF. The CDR3 DNA reads TGCAGTGCGAGTTTTGGCGGTGGCTACACCTTC.

This chain joins TRBV7-9 and TRBJ1-5; perhaps TRBD1 as D (6 bases). This CDR3 has 13 amino acids. The ends were cut back, 5 bases at V and 7 bases at J, with 12 bases in the middle. Germline V lookup: CDR1 SEHNR, CDR2 FQNEAQ (reference sequence). This CDR3 is CASSRTEKQPQHF. CDR3 DNA sequence: TGTGCCAGCAGCCGGACAGAAAAACAGCCCCAGCATTTT.

The chain's CDR3 is CASSPQGIDTQYF. The CDR3 DNA is TGTGCCAGCTCTCCACAGGGGATAGATACGCAGTATTTT. The J gene is TRBJ2-3, the V gene TRBV7-2, with TRBD1 matching over 7 bases. This CDR3 has 13 amino acids. Germline trimming cut 8 bases from V and 5 bases from J; bases unmatched to any gene: 7. Germline V gives CDR1 SGHTA, CDR2 FQGNSA.

This sequence joins TRBV11-2 and TRBJ1-2, with D uncertain. Germline CDR1 SGHAT, CDR2 FQNNGV. This CDR3 has 13 amino acids. With 4 bases removed from V and 4 bases from J, the gap between germline ends came to 10 bases. In DNA form, the CDR3 reads TGTGCCAGCAGCTATATGCGGGGCTATGGCTACACCTTC. Translation: CASSYMRGYGYTF.